Sequencing of this T cell receptor (beta chain) was carried out in a study of OX40 agonist ivuxolimab in advanced cancers. The wider study: While on treatment, patients had intravenous ivuxolimab at 0.01 to 10 mg/kg every 2 weeks.

The repertoire was sequenced with immunoSEQ multiplex PCR; TCRdb's copy has only in-frame clones and lacks some. The repertoire includes about 81,000 clones, 88% of them detected once, and roughly 0.44% sits in the top ten. Study conclusions and caveats: CD4+ and CD8+ blood T cells expanded clonally by week 6 at 0.1 to 3.0 mg/kg. The specificity for antigen of the expanded peripheral T cells was not determined.

The CDR3 length is 15 residues. The V end lost 6 bases, the J end lost 7 bases, and 18 bases lay between the germline ends. CDR1 MNHEY and CDR2 SMNVEV come from the germline V gene (reference sequence). This clone was observed once. Antigen specificity is unknown. Sequences were derived from CD4+ or CD8+ T cells sorted from blood, sampled in a trial of the OX40 agonist ivuxolimab. V and J are TRBV27 and TRBJ1-4; the D is unclear. The receptor was isolated from an adult with an advanced solid tumor such as melanoma, head and neck, liver or kidney cancer. The CDR3 bases are TGTGCCAGCAGCCCCCGTCGCGACCCACGTGAAAAACTGTTTTTT. Its protein product is CASSPRRDPREKLFF.